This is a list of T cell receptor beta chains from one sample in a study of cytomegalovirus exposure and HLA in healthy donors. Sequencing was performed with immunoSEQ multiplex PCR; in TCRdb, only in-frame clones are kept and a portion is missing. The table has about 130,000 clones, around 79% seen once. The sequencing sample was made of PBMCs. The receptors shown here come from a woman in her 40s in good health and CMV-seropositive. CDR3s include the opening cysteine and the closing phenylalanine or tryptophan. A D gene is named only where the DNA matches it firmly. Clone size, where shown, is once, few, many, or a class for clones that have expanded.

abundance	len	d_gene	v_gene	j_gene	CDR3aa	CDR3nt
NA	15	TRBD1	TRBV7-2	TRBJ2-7	CASSLGGTGGYEQYF	TGTGCCAGCAGCTTAGGAGGGACAGGGGGCTACGAGCAGTACTTC
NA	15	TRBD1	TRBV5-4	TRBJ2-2	CASGPPGQGTGELFF	TGTGCCAGCGGCCCACCGGGACAGGGAACCGGGGAGCTGTTTTTT
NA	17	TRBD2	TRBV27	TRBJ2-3	CASSLGDSGGGRGTQYF	TGTGCCAGCAGTTTAGGAGACTCTGGGGGAGGGCGCGGTACGCAGTATTTT
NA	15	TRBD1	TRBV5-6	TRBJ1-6	CASSLSRQGNSPLHF	TGTGCCAGCAGCTTGAGTCGACAGGGGAATTCACCCCTCCACTTT
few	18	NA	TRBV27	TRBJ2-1	CASSLPGATGGLYNEQFF	TGTGCCAGCAGTTTACCTGGGGCCACGGGGGGCCTCTACAATGAGCAGTTCTTC
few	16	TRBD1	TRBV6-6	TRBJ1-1	CASSPTGGSLNTEAFF	TGTGCCAGCAGTCCCACAGGGGGAAGCCTGAACACTGAAGCTTTCTTT
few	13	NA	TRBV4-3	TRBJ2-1	CASSQERRYEQFF	TGCGCCAGCAGCCAAGAACGCAGGTATGAGCAGTTCTTC
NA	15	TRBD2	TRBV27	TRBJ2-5	CASSSGTRVQETQYF	TGTGCCAGCAGTTCAGGGACTAGGGTCCAAGAGACCCAGTACTTC
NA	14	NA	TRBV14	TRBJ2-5	CASSPQTRSETQYF	TGTGCCAGCAGCCCACAGACTAGGTCGGAGACCCAGTACTTC
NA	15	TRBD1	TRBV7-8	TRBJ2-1	CASSLQDREANEQFF	TGTGCCAGCAGCTTACAGGACAGGGAAGCCAATGAGCAGTTCTTC
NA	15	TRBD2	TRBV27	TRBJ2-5	CASSRLAATEETQYF	TGTGCCAGCAGTAGGCTAGCGGCAACGGAAGAGACCCAGTACTTC
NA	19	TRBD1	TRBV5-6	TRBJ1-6	CASSYRDRRSHSYNSPLHF	TGTGCCAGCAGCTACCGGGACAGGCGATCCCACTCCTATAATTCACCCCTCCACTTT
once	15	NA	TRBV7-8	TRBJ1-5	CASSLMSGYNQPQHF	TGTGCCAGCAGCCTCATGTCAGGGTACAATCAGCCCCAGCATTTT
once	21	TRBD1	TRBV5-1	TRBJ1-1	CASSLTVGLGGQGARNTEAFF	TGCGCCAGCAGCTTGACGGTGGGGTTAGGGGGACAGGGAGCGAGGAACACTGAAGCTTTCTTT
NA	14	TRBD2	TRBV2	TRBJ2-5	CASSASGVFLTQYF	TGTGCCAGCAGTGCTAGCGGAGTATTTCTGACCCAGTACTTC
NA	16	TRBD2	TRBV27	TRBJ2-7	CASSLSLTSRAYEQYF	TGTGCCAGCAGTTTATCGCTGACTAGCAGGGCCTACGAGCAGTACTTC
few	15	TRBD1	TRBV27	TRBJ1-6	CASSLVRQGNSPLHF	TGTGCCAGCAGTTTAGTACGACAGGGAAATTCACCCCTCCACTTT
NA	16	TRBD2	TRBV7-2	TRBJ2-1	CASSLAGTSGLNEQFF	TGTGCCAGCAGCTTAGCTGGGACTAGCGGGTTGAATGAGCAGTTCTTC
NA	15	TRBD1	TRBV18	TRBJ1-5	CASSPDRGRNQPQHF	TGTGCCAGCTCACCTGACAGGGGTAGGAATCAGCCCCAGCATTTT
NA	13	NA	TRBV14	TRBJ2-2	CASSQVASGELFF	TGTGCCAGCAGCCAAGTGGCTTCCGGGGAGCTGTTTTTT
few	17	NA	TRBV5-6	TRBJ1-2	CASSPLSTGLAPKGYTF	TGTGCCAGCAGCCCCTTATCCACAGGCCTGGCTCCAAAAGGCTACACCTTC
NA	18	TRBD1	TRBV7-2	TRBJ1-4	CASSTMDRGLATNEKLFF	TGTGCCAGCAGCACTATGGACAGGGGCCTTGCAACTAATGAAAAACTGTTTTTT
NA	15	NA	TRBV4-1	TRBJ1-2	CASSQGRGGHYGYTF	TGCGCCAGCAGCCAAGGTCGCGGGGGGCACTATGGCTACACCTTC
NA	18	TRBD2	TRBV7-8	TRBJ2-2	CASSPPLRTSANTGELFF	TGTGCCAGCAGCCCGCCATTACGGACTAGTGCGAACACCGGGGAGCTGTTTTTT
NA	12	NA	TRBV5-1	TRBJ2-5	CASSPSRETQYF	TGCGCCAGCAGCCCTTCTCGGGAGACCCAGTACTTC
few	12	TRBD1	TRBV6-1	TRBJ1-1	CASSRSGGEAFF	TGTGCCAGCAGTCGCTCAGGGGGTGAAGCTTTCTTT
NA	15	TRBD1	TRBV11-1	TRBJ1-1	CASSPGDRPNTEAFF	TGTGCCAGCAGCCCTGGGGACAGGCCGAACACTGAAGCTTTCTTT
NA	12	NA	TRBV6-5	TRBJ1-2	CASSPKSSGYTF	TGTGCCAGCAGCCCTAAATCAAGTGGCTACACCTTC
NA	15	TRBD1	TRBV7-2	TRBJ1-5	CASSLRDRGDQPQHF	TGTGCCAGCAGCCTCCGGGACAGGGGAGATCAGCCCCAGCATTTT
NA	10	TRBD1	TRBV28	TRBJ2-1	CASSSGGQFF	TGTGCCAGCAGTTCAGGGGGCCAGTTCTTC
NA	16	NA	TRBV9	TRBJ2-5	CASSVGVRGGGETQYF	TGTGCCAGCAGCGTAGGAGTGAGGGGAGGGGGAGAGACCCAGTACTTC
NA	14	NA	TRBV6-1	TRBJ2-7	CASSVDRTTNEQYF	TGTGCCAGCAGTGTAGATCGGACTACTAACGAGCAGTACTTC
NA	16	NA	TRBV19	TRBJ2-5	CASSIEGSSKRETQYF	TGTGCCAGTAGTATAGAAGGTAGCTCGAAACGGGAGACCCAGTACTTC
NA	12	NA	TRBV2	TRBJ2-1	CASSVGSVEQFF	TGTGCCAGCAGTGTGGGGAGCGTTGAGCAGTTCTTC
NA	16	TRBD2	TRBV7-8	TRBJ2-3	CASSPSGKSSTDTQYF	TGTGCCAGCAGCCCTAGCGGGAAATCTAGCACAGATACGCAGTATTTT
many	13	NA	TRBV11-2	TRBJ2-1	CASTFGGSHEQFF	TGTGCCAGCACCTTTGGCGGTAGCCATGAGCAGTTCTTC
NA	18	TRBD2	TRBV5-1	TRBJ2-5	CASSSGGLAGPFQETQYF	TGCGCCAGCAGCTCGGGGGGACTAGCGGGGCCCTTTCAAGAGACCCAGTACTTC
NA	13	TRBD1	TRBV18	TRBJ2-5	CASYRTGQETQYF	TGTGCCAGCTACAGGACAGGGCAGGAGACCCAGTACTTC
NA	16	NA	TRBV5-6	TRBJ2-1	CASSLERSISYNEQFF	TGTGCCAGCAGTCTGGAGCGGTCCATCTCCTACAATGAGCAGTTCTTC
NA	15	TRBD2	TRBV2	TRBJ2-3	CASRQLAGGPDTQYF	TGTGCCAGCAGGCAACTAGCGGGGGGGCCAGATACGCAGTATTTT
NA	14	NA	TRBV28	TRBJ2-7	CASSLYDTTYEQYF	TGTGCCAGCAGTTTATACGACACCACCTACGAGCAGTACTTC
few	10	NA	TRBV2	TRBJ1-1	CASTGAEAFF	TGTGCCAGCACCGGGGCTGAAGCTTTCTTT
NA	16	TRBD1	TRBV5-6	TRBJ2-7	CASSRGDRGSSYEQYF	TGTGCCAGCAGCCGGGGGGACAGGGGAAGCTCCTACGAGCAGTACTTC
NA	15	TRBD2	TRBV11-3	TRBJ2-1	CASSFGTSSYNEQFF	TGTGCCAGCAGCTTCGGGACTAGCTCCTACAATGAGCAGTTCTTC
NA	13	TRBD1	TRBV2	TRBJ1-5	CASKRGRNQPQHF	TGTGCCAGCAAAAGGGGGCGCAATCAGCCCCAGCATTTT
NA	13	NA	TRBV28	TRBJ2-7	CASTRGGDYEQYF	TGTGCCAGCACCAGAGGAGGGGACTACGAGCAGTACTTC
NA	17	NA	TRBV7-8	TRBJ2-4	CASSSSSGGAAKNIQYF	TGTGCCAGCAGCTCATCCAGTGGGGGGGCGGCCAAAAACATTCAGTACTTC
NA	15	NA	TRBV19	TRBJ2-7	CASSRDQDSTYEQYF	TGTGCCAGTAGTAGAGACCAGGACTCCACCTACGAGCAGTACTTC
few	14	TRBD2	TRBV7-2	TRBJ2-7	CASSLGGGSREQYF	TGTGCCAGCAGCTTAGGGGGGGGATCAAGGGAGCAGTACTTC
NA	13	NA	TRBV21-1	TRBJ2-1	CASSIPRADEQFF	TGTGCCAGCAGCATCCCCAGGGCGGATGAGCAGTTCTTC
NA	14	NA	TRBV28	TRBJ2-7	CATSVSISPYEQYF	TGTGCCACCAGTGTTTCTATTTCACCCTACGAGCAGTACTTC
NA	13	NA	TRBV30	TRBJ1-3	CAWSTGAGNTIYF	TGTGCCTGGAGTACAGGCGCTGGAAACACCATATATTTT
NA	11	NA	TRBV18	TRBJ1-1	CASSPDTEAFF	TGTGCCAGCTCCCCGGACACTGAAGCTTTCTTT
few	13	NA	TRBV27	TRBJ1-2	CASSATGTLGYTF	TGTGCCAGCAGTGCGACAGGTACTCTAGGCTACACCTTC
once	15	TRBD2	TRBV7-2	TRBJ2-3	CASMAGGPDTDTQYF	TGTGCCAGCATGGCGGGAGGCCCTGACACAGATACGCAGTATTTT
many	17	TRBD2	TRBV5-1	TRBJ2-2	CASSLYPSGTNTGELFF	TGCGCCAGCAGCTTGTACCCTAGCGGGACGAACACCGGGGAGCTGTTTTTT
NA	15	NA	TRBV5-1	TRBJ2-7	CASSLARTRHYEQYF	TGCGCCAGCAGCTTGGCCCGTACGAGGCACTACGAGCAGTACTTC
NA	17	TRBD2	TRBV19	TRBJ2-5	CATQDRRLAGSGETQYF	TGTGCCACTCAGGACAGAAGACTAGCGGGTTCGGGAGAGACCCAGTACTTC
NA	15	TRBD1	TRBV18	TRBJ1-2	CASSPRDRGNYGYTF	TGTGCCAGCTCACCGAGGGACAGGGGGAACTATGGCTACACCTTC